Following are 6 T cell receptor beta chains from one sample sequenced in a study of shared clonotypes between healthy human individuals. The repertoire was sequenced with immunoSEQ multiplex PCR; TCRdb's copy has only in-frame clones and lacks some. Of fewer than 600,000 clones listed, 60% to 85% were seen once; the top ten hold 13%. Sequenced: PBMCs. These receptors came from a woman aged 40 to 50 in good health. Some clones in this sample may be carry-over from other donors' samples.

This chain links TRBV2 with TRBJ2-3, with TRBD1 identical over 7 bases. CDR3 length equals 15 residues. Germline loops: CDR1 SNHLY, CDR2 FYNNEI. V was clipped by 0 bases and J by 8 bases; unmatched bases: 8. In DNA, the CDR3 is TGTGCCAGCAGTGAAGCCAACAGGGGTAGGGGTACGCAGTATTTT. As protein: CASSEANRGRGTQYF.

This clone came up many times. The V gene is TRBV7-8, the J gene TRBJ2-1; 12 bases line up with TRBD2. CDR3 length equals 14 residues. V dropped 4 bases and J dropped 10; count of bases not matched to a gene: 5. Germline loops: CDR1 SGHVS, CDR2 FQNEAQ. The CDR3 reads CASSSWTSGNEQFF. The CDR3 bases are TGTGCCAGCAGCTCTTGGACTAGCGGGAACGAGCAGTTCTTC.

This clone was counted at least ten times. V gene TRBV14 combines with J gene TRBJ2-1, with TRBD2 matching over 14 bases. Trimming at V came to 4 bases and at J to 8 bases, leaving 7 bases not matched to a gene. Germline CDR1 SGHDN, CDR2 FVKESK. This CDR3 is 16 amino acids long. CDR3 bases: TGTGCCAGCAGCCCGAGACTAGCGGGAGGGCCACATGAGCAGTTCTTC. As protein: CASSPRLAGGPHEQFF. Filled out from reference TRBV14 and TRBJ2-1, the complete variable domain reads EAGVTQFPSHSVIEKGQTVTLRCDPISGHDNLYWYRRVMGKEIKFLLHFVKESKQDESGMPNNRFLAERTGGTYSTLKVQPAELEDSGVYFCASSPRLAGGPHEQFFGPGTRLTVL.

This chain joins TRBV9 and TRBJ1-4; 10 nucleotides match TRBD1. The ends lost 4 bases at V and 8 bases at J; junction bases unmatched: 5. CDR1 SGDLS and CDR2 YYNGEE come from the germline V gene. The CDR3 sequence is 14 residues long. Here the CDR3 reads CASSPGTGVEKLFF. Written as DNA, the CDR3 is TGTGCCAGCAGCCCGGGGACAGGGGTCGAAAAACTGTTTTTT.

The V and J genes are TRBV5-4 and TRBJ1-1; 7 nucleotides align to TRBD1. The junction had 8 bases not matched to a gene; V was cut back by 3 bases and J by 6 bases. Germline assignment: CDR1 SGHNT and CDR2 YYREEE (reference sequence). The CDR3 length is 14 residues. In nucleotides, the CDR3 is TGTGCCAGCAGCTCGACAGGGAGAGCGTCTGAAGCTTTCTTT. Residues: CASSSTGRASEAFF.

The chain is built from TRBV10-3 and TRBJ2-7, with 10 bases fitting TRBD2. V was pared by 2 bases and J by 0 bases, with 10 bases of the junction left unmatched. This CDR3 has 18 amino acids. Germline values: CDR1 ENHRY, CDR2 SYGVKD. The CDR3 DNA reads TGTGCCATCAGTGAGACCCCCCTCCTAGCGGGAGTCTCCTACGAGCAGTACTTC. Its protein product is CAISETPLLAGVSYEQYF.